The rows below give T cell receptor beta chains drawn from one sample of a study of OX40 agonist ivuxolimab in advanced cancers. Assay used: immunoSEQ multiplex PCR; TCRdb lists only in-frame clones, some missing. The top ten hold 6% to 8.5% of the sample, which has 70,000 or so clones, around 90% seen once. The sample consisted of CD4+ or CD8+ T cells sorted from blood, taken in a trial of the OX40 agonist ivuxolimab. The receptor set was obtained from an adult with an advanced solid tumor such as melanoma, head and neck, liver or kidney cancer. The CDR3 runs from the conserved cysteine through the conserved F or W. The D gene is left open where the match is weak. Clone size is stated in some rows and not others, as once, few, many or a class when expanded.

V gene	clone size	D gene	J gene	CDR3 protein	CDR3 DNA
TRBV7-9	.	TRBD2	TRBJ2-5	CASSTGLAEQETQYF	TGTGCCAGCAGCACGGGACTAGCGGAACAAGAGACCCAGTACTTC
TRBV7-6	.	.	TRBJ1-5	CASSFGQGGQPQHF	TGTGCCAGCAGCTTCGGCCAGGGCGGTCAGCCCCAGCATTTT
TRBV27	.	.	TRBJ1-1	CATPQDSVNTEAFF	TGTGCCACACCTCAGGACAGTGTGAACACTGAAGCTTTCTTT
TRBV7-3	.	TRBD2	TRBJ2-3	CASSPMGLAGADTQYF	TGTGCCAGCAGCCCGATGGGACTAGCGGGGGCAGATACGCAGTATTTT
TRBV6-1	once	.	TRBJ1-4	CASSGGGSHEKLFF	TGTGCCAGCAGTGGTGGGGGGAGTCATGAAAAACTGTTTTTT
TRBV7-6	.	.	TRBJ1-3	CASSLDGRNSGNTIYF	TGTGCCAGCAGCTTAGACGGCAGGAACTCTGGAAACACCATATATTTT
TRBV16	.	.	TRBJ1-1	CASSHGTRNTEAFF	TGTGCCAGCAGCCACGGGACACGGAACACTGAAGCTTTCTTT
TRBV29-1	once	.	TRBJ1-1	CSVGGVVTEAFF	TGCAGCGTGGGGGGGGTGGTAACTGAAGCTTTCTTT
TRBV10-3	.	.	TRBJ2-7	CAISESTGAYEQYF	TGTGCCATCAGTGAGTCTACAGGAGCCTACGAGCAGTACTTC
TRBV16	.	TRBD1	TRBJ1-6	CASSPIRDSLNSPLHF	TGTGCCAGCAGCCCCATCCGGGACAGCCTTAATTCACCCCTCCACTTT
TRBV4-2	once	TRBD2	TRBJ2-3	CASSQDLKAGGYTDTQYF	TGTGCCAGCAGCCAAGATCTAAAAGCGGGGGGGTACACAGATACGCAGTATTTT
TRBV27	.	TRBD1	TRBJ1-5	CASSLLGQLNQPQHF	TGTGCCAGCAGTTTATTGGGACAGTTAAATCAGCCCCAGCATTTT
TRBV5-1	.	.	TRBJ1-6	CASSLVQLNSPLHF	TGCGCCAGCAGCTTGGTCCAGTTGAATTCACCCCTCCACTTT
TRBV5-4	.	.	TRBJ1-6	CASSPLAGGSPLHF	TGTGCCAGCAGCCCTCTAGCCGGCGGGTCACCCCTCCACTTT
TRBV6-5	.	TRBD2	TRBJ2-7	CASSSELAGGLEQYF	TGTGCCAGCAGTTCGGAACTAGCGGGGGGGCTCGAGCAGTACTTC
TRBV5-6	.	.	TRBJ2-7	CASSAGWGSSYEQYF	TGTGCCAGCAGTGCAGGGTGGGGAAGCTCCTACGAGCAGTACTTC
TRBV4-3	.	.	TRBJ2-3	CASSQEAVSTTDTQYF	TGCGCCAGCAGCCAAGAGGCAGTCAGTACCACAGATACGCAGTATTTT
TRBV5-6	.	.	TRBJ2-1	CASSFIGLGNEQFF	TGTGCCAGCAGCTTTATTGGTCTCGGGAATGAGCAGTTCTTC
TRBV27	.	.	TRBJ2-4	CASSLGANDIQYF	TGTGCCAGCAGTTTGGGGGCCAATGACATTCAGTACTTC
TRBV18	once	.	TRBJ1-5	CASSSSTDYSNQPQHF	TGTGCCAGCTCATCTTCGACGGACTATAGCAATCAGCCCCAGCATTTT
TRBV4-3	.	TRBD2	TRBJ2-3	CASSQETSGESDTQYF	TGCGCCAGCAGCCAAGAAACTAGCGGGGAGTCAGATACGCAGTATTTT
TRBV9	.	TRBD1	TRBJ2-2	CASSALGQVDTGELFF	TGTGCCAGCAGCGCCTTGGGACAGGTGGACACCGGGGAGCTGTTTTTT
TRBV9	.	.	TRBJ2-1	CASSLDSYNEQFF	TGTGCCAGCAGCCTAGACTCCTACAATGAGCAGTTCTTC
TRBV7-9	.	.	TRBJ2-3	CASSATSDTQYF	TGTGCCAGCAGCGCGACATCCGATACGCAGTATTTT
TRBV27	.	.	TRBJ1-4	CASSLLGNEKLFF	TGTGCCAGCAGTTTGTTAGGAAATGAAAAACTGTTTTTT
TRBV21-1	.	.	TRBJ1-5	CASSTQTGGKYSNQPQHF	TGTGCCAGCAGCACCCAGACAGGTGGCAAATATAGCAATCAGCCCCAGCATTTT
TRBV5-1	.	TRBD1	TRBJ2-7	CASRPPGGAHVNEQYF	TGCGCCAGCAGGCCCCCAGGGGGCGCACATGTGAACGAGCAGTACTTC
TRBV18	.	.	TRBJ2-2	CASSPLQGQNTGELFF	TGTGCCAGCTCACCATTGCAGGGACAAAACACCGGGGAGCTGTTTTTT
TRBV5-6	.	.	TRBJ1-5	CASSLFQNSRPNQPQHF	TGTGCCAGCAGCTTGTTCCAGAACAGCCGCCCCAATCAGCCCCAGCATTTT
TRBV9	once	.	TRBJ2-7	CASSEGDHSYEQYF	TGTGCCAGCAGCGAAGGGGACCACTCCTACGAGCAGTACTTC
TRBV11-2	.	.	TRBJ1-1	CASSQGWAFVNTEAFF	TGTGCCAGCAGCCAAGGGTGGGCTTTCGTGAACACTGAAGCTTTCTTT
TRBV9	.	TRBD1	TRBJ1-2	CASSNPGQGVEGYGYTF	TGTGCCAGCAGCAACCCGGGACAGGGGGTCGAGGGTTATGGCTACACCTTC
TRBV27	once	.	TRBJ2-5	CASSFQDSPQYF	TGTGCCAGCAGTTTCCAGGACTCCCCCCAGTACTTC
TRBV19	.	.	TRBJ2-7	CASSIPPTGTVSYEQYF	TGTGCCAGTAGTATCCCGCCTACCGGGACGGTCTCCTACGAGCAGTACTTC
TRBV7-2	.	.	TRBJ2-5	CASSLLALMPQYF	TGTGCCAGCAGCTTACTAGCCCTCATGCCCCAGTACTTC
TRBV7-6	.	.	TRBJ2-3	CASSLGVYTDTQYF	TGTGCCAGCAGCTTAGGAGTCTACACAGATACGCAGTATTTT
TRBV4-1	.	.	TRBJ1-3	CASSQEWGAGNTIYF	TGCGCCAGCAGCCAAGAGTGGGGGGCTGGAAACACCATATATTTT
TRBV7-9	.	.	TRBJ1-5	CASSLGNQPQHF	TGTGCCAGCAGCTTAGGAAATCAGCCCCAGCATTTT
TRBV11-2	.	TRBD1	TRBJ2-7	CASSLGPGQLYEQYF	TGTGCCAGCAGCTTAGGGCCGGGACAGCTCTACGAGCAGTACTTC
TRBV4-1	.	.	TRBJ2-7	CASSQGTLIYEQYF	TGCGCCAGCAGCCAAGGGACACTCATCTACGAGCAGTACTTC
TRBV1	once	.	TRBJ2-6	CTSSSQSRANVLTF	TGCACCAGCAGTTCGCAAAGTCGGGCCAACGTCCTGACTTTC
TRBV13	.	TRBD1	TRBJ1-2	CASSSQGLSYGYTF	TGTGCCAGCAGCTCACAGGGGCTGAGCTATGGCTACACCTTC
TRBV27	.	TRBD2	TRBJ2-3	CASSFGTSISDTQYF	TGTGCCAGCAGTTTCGGGACTAGCATTTCAGATACGCAGTATTTT
TRBV19	.	TRBD1	TRBJ1-3	CASSPGQGATIYF	TGTGCCAGTAGTCCGGGACAGGGGGCCACCATATATTTT
TRBV7-6	.	.	TRBJ2-2	CASSFVGGELFF	TGTGCCAGCAGCTTCGTCGGCGGGGAGCTGTTTTTT
TRBV4-2	.	.	TRBJ2-5	CASSPGGGIDETQYF	TGTGCCAGCAGCCCAGGGGGGGGAATCGACGAGACCCAGTACTTC
TRBV6-1	.	.	TRBJ2-1	CASSDIGSSYNEQFF	TGTGCCAGCAGTGATATCGGGAGCTCCTACAATGAGCAGTTCTTC
TRBV2	.	.	TRBJ2-2	CASSEAPAANTGELFF	TGTGCCAGCAGTGAAGCGCCTGCAGCGAACACCGGGGAGCTGTTTTTT
TRBV29-1	.	.	TRBJ2-7	CSARGRRGYEQYF	TGCAGCGCCCGGGGCCGGAGAGGGTACGAGCAGTACTTC
TRBV13	.	.	TRBJ2-7	CASSLGRGATYEQYF	TGTGCCAGCAGCTTAGGCCGGGGGGCCACCTACGAGCAGTACTTC
TRBV4-1	once	.	TRBJ2-5	CASSQGDARDETQYF	TGCGCCAGCAGCCAAGGGGATGCTAGAGATGAGACCCAGTACTTC